This is a list of T cell receptor beta chains from one sample in a study of cytomegalovirus exposure and HLA in healthy donors. Assay: immunoSEQ multiplex PCR; the TCRdb copy retains only in-frame clones and omits some. The table includes some 150,000 clones, about 80% detected once. Material: PBMCs. The receptors derive from a woman between 35 and 50 years old in good health and CMV-seronegative. Each CDR3 is given with its conserved first and last residue. The D gene is left open where the match is weak. Size is stated for part of the rows, as once, few or many counts, or as a class when the clone is expanded.

v_call	d_call	j_call	clone_size	cdr3_aa	cdr3_nt
TRBV28	NA	TRBJ1-6	NA	CATKSSYNSPLHF	TGTGCCACCAAGAGCTCCTATAATTCACCCCTCCACTTT
TRBV5-4	TRBD1	TRBJ2-5	NA	CASSPDRGSGETQYF	TGTGCCAGCAGCCCCGACAGGGGCAGCGGAGAGACCCAGTACTTC
TRBV11-1	TRBD1	TRBJ1-1	NA	CASSLARTGDTEAFF	TGTGCCAGCAGCTTAGCCAGGACAGGGGACACTGAAGCTTTCTTT
TRBV19	NA	TRBJ2-3	NA	CASGRRDLTDTQYF	TGTGCCAGTGGTCGGAGGGACCTCACAGATACGCAGTATTTT
TRBV7-6	NA	TRBJ2-1	NA	CASSLGGGPYNEQFF	TGTGCCAGCAGCTTAGGGGGAGGCCCCTACAATGAGCAGTTCTTC
TRBV9	TRBD2	TRBJ2-3	NA	CASSTRTSGKRDTQYF	TGTGCCAGCAGCACCCGGACTAGCGGGAAACGAGATACGCAGTATTTT
TRBV28	NA	TRBJ1-1	NA	CASYRDPNTEAFF	TGTGCCAGTTACAGGGACCCGAACACTGAAGCTTTCTTT
TRBV27	TRBD2	TRBJ2-7	NA	CASRGSGRSYEQYF	TGTGCCAGCAGGGGAAGCGGGAGGTCCTACGAGCAGTACTTC
TRBV7-6	TRBD2	TRBJ2-4	once	CASSSGGGDIQYF	TGTGCCAGCAGCTCCGGCGGGGGTGACATTCAGTACTTC
TRBV10-3	NA	TRBJ2-3	few	CAITSTDTQYF	TGTGCCATCACTAGCACAGATACGCAGTATTTT
TRBV11-3	TRBD1	TRBJ1-1	NA	CASSSTGTGGTEAFF	TGTGCCAGCAGCTCAACCGGGACAGGGGGTACTGAAGCTTTCTTT
TRBV5-8	TRBD1	TRBJ1-1	NA	CASSFQGVNTEAFF	TGTGCCAGCAGCTTTCAGGGGGTGAACACTGAAGCTTTCTTT
TRBV9	NA	TRBJ1-2	NA	CASSVGVESYGYTF	TGTGCCAGCAGCGTAGGGGTGGAGAGCTATGGCTACACCTTC
TRBV2	NA	TRBJ2-7	NA	CASSAGYAQYF	TGTGCCAGCAGCGCCGGGTATGCGCAGTACTTC
TRBV27	NA	TRBJ1-1	NA	CASGRQNMNTEAFF	TGTGCCAGCGGCCGACAGAACATGAACACTGAAGCTTTCTTT
TRBV7-9	TRBD1	TRBJ2-7	NA	CASSLPGQGFYEQYF	TGTGCCAGCAGCTTACCGGGACAGGGGTTCTACGAGCAGTACTTC
TRBV28	NA	TRBJ1-1	few	CASRTGTLNTEAFF	TGTGCCAGCAGAACCGGGACACTGAACACTGAAGCTTTCTTT
TRBV7-3	TRBD1	TRBJ2-7	NA	CASSAGQGSHEQYF	TGTGCCAGCAGCGCCGGACAGGGGTCCCACGAGCAGTACTTC
TRBV9	NA	TRBJ1-2	once	CASSATGKGSYGYTF	TGTGCCAGCAGCGCAACAGGGAAGGGGTCCTATGGCTACACCTTC